The next 24 T cell receptor beta chains were all read from a single sample in a study of T cells in Graves' hyperthyroidism and ophthalmopathy. Amplified regions were TCR beta CDR3 sequences from RNA transcripts. HTBI primers were employed in a first-round RT-PCR of the TCR CDR3. TCRdb independently ran MiXCR on the multiplex PCR reads; one entry per CDR3 protein. The profile shows 800,000 or so distinct CDR3 sequences, 35% to 40% of them singletons. The sequenced sample consisted of blood. Every receptor here comes from a man between 18 and 29 years old with Graves' hyperthyroidism.

This clonotype showed up many times. V gene TRBV9 combines with J gene TRBJ2-2; a weak D match, TRBD2 (5 bases). From germline, CDR1 is SGDLS and CDR2 YYNGEE. Trimming took off 3 bases at V and 6 bases at J, with 9 bases between the two ends. The CDR3 is 13 residues long. The DNA of the CDR3 is TGTGCCAGCAGCGCAAGGGAGTCCGGGGAGCTGTTTTTT. It codes for CASSARESGELFF.

This sequence joins TRBV30 and TRBJ1-5; 11 bases align to TRBD1. The CDR3 spans 15 residues. CDR1 and CDR2 from the germline V gene are GTSNPN and SVGIG (reference sequence). V trimming: 3 bases; J trimming: 4 bases; junction bases outside the gene matches: 5. The CDR3 DNA reads TGTGCCTGGAGCCCGGACAGGGGGCTGAATCAGCCCCAGCATTTT. This gives the protein CAWSPDRGLNQPQHF.

Concerning this clonotype itself: At one of its ends the junction is not consistent with the germline gene, which may arise from a read error. The chain uses TRBV20-1 and TRBJ2-6; 7 bases align to TRBD2. Looked up from germline, CDR1 is DFQATT and CDR2 is SNEGSKA (reference sequence). The CDR3 is made up of 15 amino acids. The CDR3 here is CSARDKGGGGNVLTF. In nucleotides, the CDR3 is TGCAGTGCTAGAGATAAGGGAGGCGGGGGCAACGTCCTGACTTTC.

This clonotype has only a few counts. A single base separates this from a much larger clone, so it may be a read error. The genes are TRBV10-3 and TRBJ1-5, with D tentatively TRBD1 (6 bases). Trimming stripped 5 bases from V and 0 bases from J, with 8 bases between. CDR1 and CDR2 (germline): ENHRY, SYGVKD. The CDR3 runs to 14 residues. The chain's CDR3 is CAISPGDSNQPQHF. The CDR3 DNA is TGTGCCATCAGTCCAGGGGATAGCAATCAGCCCCAGCATTTT.

This clonotype was observed a handful of times. The chain is built from TRBV10-2 and TRBJ2-7; no definite D call. Per the germline V gene, CDR1 is WSHSY and CDR2 is SAAADI. Deletions cut 4 bases from V and 3 bases from J, with 13 bases between. This CDR3 comprises 14 residues. CDR3 sequence: CASSGTGSHYEQYF. Written as DNA, the CDR3 is TGCGCCAGCAGTGGGACCGGTTCTCACTACGAGCAGTACTTC.

The chain links TRBV20-1 to TRBJ1-1; tentatively, D is TRBD1 (6 bases). Germline CDR1 reads DFQATT; CDR2 reads SNEGSKA (reference sequence). V was pared by 7 bases and J by 7 bases, with 13 bases between. The CDR3 has 11 amino acids. The DNA for the CDR3 is TGCAGTGTGCGGGGGCTTAATGAAGCTTTCTTT. It yields the protein CSVRGLNEAFF.

This clonotype was recorded at least ten times. V and J are TRBV10-3 and TRBJ1-3; D gene unclear. Looked up from germline, CDR1 is ENHRY and CDR2 is SYGVKD. The CDR3 runs 13 residues. V dropped 8 bases and J dropped 4 bases, with 12 bases sitting between them. The CDR3 DNA is TGTGCCATCCTGGGAATTTCAGGAAACACCATATATTTT. It specifies CAILGISGNTIYF.

The CDR3 nucleotides are TGTGCCAGCATCGTGACAGGGGCTGGGGCCAACGTCCTGACTTTC. Encoded protein: CASIVTGAGANVLTF. V gene TRBV9 combines with J gene TRBJ2-6, with 8 nucleotides matching TRBD1. J lost 2 bases, V lost 6 bases, and 4 bases had no gene match. The CDR3 sequence is 15 residues long. The V gene's germline CDR1 is SGDLS and CDR2 YYNGEE.

This clonotype was seen a handful of times. The rearrangement links TRBV6-5 to TRBJ1-1, with TRBD1 matching over 8 bases. The germline gives CDR1 MNHEY, CDR2 SVGAGI. The CDR3 extends over 13 amino acids. V trimming: 4 bases; J trimming: 6 bases; junction bases outside the gene matches: 4. The CDR3 nucleotides read TGTGCCAGCAGTTGGGGGACAGGCGCTGAAGCTTTCTTT. This gives the protein CASSWGTGAEAFF.

In its sample, this clonotype was seen many times. This chain uses TRBV5-6 with TRBJ2-7; possible D gene TRBD1, 6 bases. V was clipped by 2 bases and J by 1 base, with 10 bases between them. This CDR3 contains 14 residues. CDR1 and CDR2 (germline): SGHDT, YYEEEE. Here the CDR3 reads CASSFFDRSYEQYF. The CDR3 DNA sequence: TGTGCCAGCAGCTTCTTTGACAGGTCCTACGAGCAGTACTTC. Together with reference TRBV5-6 and TRBJ2-7, the CDR3 gives the full variable domain: DAGVTQSPTHLIKTRGQQVTLRCSPKSGHDTVSWYQQALGQGPQFIFQYYEEEERQRGNFPDRFSGHQFPNYSSELNVNALLLGDSALYLCASSFFDRSYEQYFGPGTRLTVT.

This sequence joins TRBV7-2 and TRBJ2-7, with D possibly TRBD2 on 5 matching bases. The germline gives CDR1 SGHTA, CDR2 FQGNSA. This CDR3 region has 15 residues. Between the trimmed V and J ends, which lost 5 bases and 2 bases, there was a span of 16 bases. The CDR3 DNA sequence: TGTGCCAGCAGCCCCGAGAGGACTTGGCCCTACGAGCAGTACTTC. It translates to CASSPERTWPYEQYF.

The chain carries TRBV4-1 and TRBJ2-7; 11 nucleotides align to TRBD1. Germline CDR1 is MGHRA and CDR2 is YSYEKL. The CDR3 spans 15 residues. V lost 4 bases, J lost 6 bases, and 8 bases stayed unmatched. CDR3 coding DNA: TGCGCCAGCAGCCCCATAGGACAGGGGGCCCTCGAGCAGTACTTC. As protein: CASSPIGQGALEQYF.

This clonotype occurred once. The rearrangement joins TRBV20-1 to TRBJ2-7; 8 bases fit TRBD1. The germline CDR1 and CDR2 sequences are DFQATT and SNEGSKA (reference sequence). The length of the CDR3 is 13 residues. With 6 bases clipped from V and 6 bases from J, the junction kept 10 bases outside the gene matches. In nucleotides, the CDR3 is TGCAGTGCGAAGCGGACAGGGCTGGGCGAGCAGTACTTC. This gives the protein CSAKRTGLGEQYF.

The V call is TRBV9, the J call TRBJ2-7; 8 nucleotides match TRBD1. Unmatched junction bases numbered 8, after V lost 4 bases and J lost 2 bases. Germline values: CDR1 SGDLS, CDR2 YYNGEE. The CDR3 has 15 residues. The CDR3, as DNA: TGTGCCAGCAGCACAGGACAGGGCCACACCTACGAGCAGTACTTC. It specifies CASSTGQGHTYEQYF.

This clonotype was found many times. The chain has TRBV19 and TRBJ1-5; D gene ambiguous. The CDR3 is 13 amino acids. Germline lookup yields CDR1 LNHDA and CDR2 SQIVND (reference sequence). Trimming pared 1 base from V and 6 bases from J, leaving 7 bases between. The CDR3 spells CASSIGGSQPQHF. CDR3 DNA sequence: TGTGCCAGTAGTATAGGGGGTAGTCAGCCCCAGCATTTT.

The chain is built from TRBV7-9 and TRBJ2-7, with 10 nucleotides matching TRBD2. This CDR3 has 15 amino acids. The germline CDR1 and CDR2 sequences are SEHNR and FQNEAQ (reference sequence). V was clipped by 5 bases and J by 2 bases; unmatched bases: 6. CDR3 sequence: CASSLEAGGPYEQYF. DNA for the CDR3: TGTGCCAGCAGCCTGGAAGCGGGAGGGCCCTACGAGCAGTACTTC.

The rearrangement uses TRBV24-1 and TRBJ1-3; weak D call: TRBD1 (5 bases). Trimming cost V 5 bases and J 0 bases, with 10 bases left between them. Germline CDR1 is KGHDR and CDR2 is SFDVKD. The CDR3 spans 15 residues. As DNA, the CDR3 is TGTGCCACCAGTGTTTCAGGGTTCTCTGGAAACACCATATATTTT. This gives the protein CATSVSGFSGNTIYF.

The chain is built from TRBV4-3 and TRBJ2-6; no reliable D call. The germline V and J ends were trimmed by 0 bases and 15 bases, with 6 bases remaining between them. This CDR3 is 11 amino acids long. Germline V gene lookup returns CDR1 LGHNA and CDR2 YSLEER. In DNA form, the CDR3 reads TGCGCCAGCAGCCAAGAGTCAGGCCTGACTTTC. Protein sequence: CASSQESGLTF.

V usage is TRBV25-1 and J usage is TRBJ1-2; 9 nucleotides line up with TRBD1. Germline CDR1 is MGHDK and CDR2 is SYGVNS. J lost 8 bases, V lost 4 bases, and 8 bases had no gene match. The CDR3 is made up of 14 amino acids. The CDR3 nucleotides are TGTGCCAGCAGTGGAGGACAGGGGAGCGAAGGCTACACCTTC. This translates into CASSGGQGSEGYTF.

The chain links TRBV15 to TRBJ1-5; 8 bases fit TRBD1. Germline V CDR1 and CDR2: LNHNV, YYDKDF (reference sequence). J was trimmed by 0 bases and V by 3 bases; bases with no gene match: 4. The CDR3 has 16 amino acids. CDR3 residues: CATSSDRGLSNQPQHF. The CDR3 bases are TGTGCCACCAGCAGTGACAGGGGCCTTAGCAATCAGCCCCAGCATTTT.

This clonotype has more than one count but fewer than ten. CDR3 sequence: CASSSLGSYEQYF. The DNA of the CDR3 is TGTGCCAGCAGCTCCCTGGGCTCCTACGAGCAGTACTTC. The J gene is TRBJ2-7, the V gene TRBV7-9, with D hard to call. The CDR3 is 13 amino acids. CDR1 and CDR2 from the germline V gene are SEHNR and FQNEAQ (reference sequence). Trimming left V 4 bases short and J 0 bases short, with 7 bases between.

The sample holds a few counts of this clonotype. The gene calls are TRBV6-5 and TRBJ1-1; D remains unclear. V lost 2 bases and J lost 3, with 10 bases in between. This CDR3 has 14 amino acids. Germline assignment: CDR1 MNHEY and CDR2 SVGAGI. This CDR3 reads CASSYADGDTEAFF. The CDR3, as DNA: TGTGCCAGCAGTTACGCCGACGGTGACACTGAAGCTTTCTTT.

This clonotype has a handful of counts. V and J are TRBV3-1 and TRBJ1-1; maybe TRBD1 (6 bases). Germline V gives CDR1 LGHDT, CDR2 YNNKEL (reference sequence). There are 12 residues in the CDR3. V lost 3 bases, J lost 5 bases, and 7 bases lay in between. The CDR3 loop reads CASSHRGTEAFF. CDR3 nucleotides: TGTGCCAGCAGCCATAGGGGGACTGAAGCTTTCTTT.

This clonotype showed up just a few times. The chain links TRBV7-9 to TRBJ2-5; D gene uncertain. In germline, CDR1 is SEHNR, CDR2 FQNEAQ (reference sequence). The CDR3 has 14 amino acids. Trimming removed 4 bases from V and 2 bases from J, with 11 bases in between. The CDR3 bases are TGTGCCAGCAGCTACCGACCGCGGCAAGAGACCCAGTACTTC. Translating gives CASSYRPRQETQYF.